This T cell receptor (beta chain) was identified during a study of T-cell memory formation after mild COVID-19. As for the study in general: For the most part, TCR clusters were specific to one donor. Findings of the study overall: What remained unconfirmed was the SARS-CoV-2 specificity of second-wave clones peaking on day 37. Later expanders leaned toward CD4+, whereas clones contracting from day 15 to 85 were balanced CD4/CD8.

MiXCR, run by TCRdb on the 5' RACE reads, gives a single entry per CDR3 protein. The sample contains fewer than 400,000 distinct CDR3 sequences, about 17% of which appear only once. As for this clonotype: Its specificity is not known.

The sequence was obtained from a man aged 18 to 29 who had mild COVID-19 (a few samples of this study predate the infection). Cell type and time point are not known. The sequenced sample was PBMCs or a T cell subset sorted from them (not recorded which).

The CDR3 DNA sequence: TGTGCCAGTCAGGGGGGCTACAATGAGCAGTTCTTC. Its protein is CASQGGYNEQFF. The chain recombines TRBV6-2 or TRBV6-3 with TRBJ2-1, with D tentatively TRBD1 (7 bases). Germline V gene sequence: CDR1 MNHEY, CDR2 SVGEGT. V shed 9 bases and J shed 3 bases, with 9 bases lying between them. The CDR3 is 12 residues long.